These 13 T cell receptor beta chains share one sample of origin, sequenced in a study of T cell repertoires in cytomegalovirus infection. Their recognized antigens are unknown. One entry per CDR3 protein, called by TCRdb with MiXCR from the reads. The sample has roughly 110,000 distinct CDR3 sequences, around 30% seen once. The material sequenced was CD8+ T cells from cultured PBMCs, taken from culture after CMV antigen stimulation. These receptors all come from a human donor in good health (CMV status not recorded). Some clones in this sample may be carry-over from other donors' samples.

This clonotype was seen at least ten times. This chain uses TRBV7-2 with TRBJ2-1, with a tentative D call TRBD1 (6 bases). The CDR3 sequence is 20 residues long. Trimming removed 2 bases at V and 0 bases at J, with 23 bases between. Germline loops: CDR1 SGHTA, CDR2 FQGNSA. The DNA for the CDR3 is TGTGCCAGCAGCTTATTACATTACACAGGGATCCCAAGCTCCTACAATGAGCAGTTCTTC. Residues: CASSLLHYTGIPSSYNEQFF.

This clonotype was seen more than once but under ten times. The chain joins TRBV11-2 to TRBJ2-3; D unclear. Trimming took 6 bases from V and 14 from J, leaving 12 bases between them. The CDR3 runs to 10 residues. Germline V gene data show CDR1 as SGHAT and CDR2 as FQNNGV. The CDR3 bases are TGTGCCAGCAGTTCCGACCCCCCGTATTTT. Residues: CASSSDPPYF. The variable domain in full, with the rest retrieved from reference TRBV11-2 and TRBJ2-3, is EAGVAQSPRYKIIEKRQSVAFWCNPISGHATLYWYQQILGQGPKLLIQFQNNGVVDDSQLPKDRFSAERLKGVDSTLKIQPAKLEDSAVYLCASSSDPPYFGPGTRLTVL.

A word on this clonotype: A read error may account for a junction end that differs from germline. This chain links TRBV7-2 with TRBJ2-7, with 9 positions matching TRBD2. Germline lookup yields CDR1 SGHTA and CDR2 FQGNSA. The CDR3 length is 15 residues. The CDR3 DNA reads TGTGCCAGCAGCTTAGATCGCGGGGGGGCCTACGAGCAGGACTTC. Its translation: CASSLDRGGAYEQDF.

In this sample, this clonotype turned up many times. The CDR3 spells CASSRGVKETQYF. Written as DNA, the CDR3 is TGTGCCAGCAGCCGGGGGGTGAAGGAGACCCAGTACTTC. The chain combines TRBV7-2 with TRBJ2-5; TRBD2 agrees at 7 bases. CDR3 length equals 13 residues. Per the germline V gene, CDR1 is SGHTA and CDR2 is FQGNSA. The V gene end was trimmed by 5 bases and the J gene end by 5 bases; junction bases not matched to a gene: 5. Full variable domain (outside the CDR3, taken from reference TRBV7-2 and TRBJ2-5): GAGVSQSPSNKVTEKGKDVELRCDPISGHTALYWYRQSLGQGLEFLIYFQGNSAPDKSGLPSDRFSAERTGGSVSTLTIQRTQQEDSAVYLCASSRGVKETQYFGPGTRLLVL.

The chain recombines TRBV6-8 with TRBJ2-7; no firm D call. The CDR3 extends over 13 amino acids. The ends were cut back, 3 bases at V and 7 bases at J, with 13 bases in the middle. CDR1 and CDR2 (germline): MNHGY, SAAAGT. The CDR3, as DNA: TGTGCCAGCAGTTATGGTTGGACGCGGGAGCAGTACTTC. Amino acids: CASSYGWTREQYF.

This sequence joins TRBV7-6 and TRBJ2-7, with D maybe TRBD1 (5 bases). Deletions cut 0 bases from V and 3 bases from J, with 12 bases between. The CDR3 sequence is 15 residues long. The germline V gene encodes CDR1 SGHVS and CDR2 FNYEAQ. The CDR3 loop reads CASSLAQPGNYEQYF. DNA for the CDR3: TGTGCCAGCAGCTTAGCGCAGCCAGGGAACTACGAGCAGTACTTC.

The chain combines TRBV12-3 or TRBV12-4 with TRBJ2-7, with D maybe TRBD2 (5 bases). This CDR3 has 13 amino acids. The ends were cut back, 1 base at V and 4 bases at J, with 8 bases in the middle. The CDR3 sequence is CASSLVREYEQYF. The CDR3 DNA follows: TGTGCCAGCAGTTTAGTCCGGGAATACGAGCAGTACTTC.

This clonotype was found a few times. The rearrangement joins TRBV7-2 to TRBJ1-5; 10 nucleotides match TRBD1. Germline CDR1 is SGHTA and CDR2 is FQGNSA. This CDR3 contains 17 residues. Losses at the gene ends were 4 bases for V and 0 bases for J; bases not matched to a gene: 6. CDR3 loop: CASSWGTGVYSNQPQHF. The DNA for the CDR3 is TGTGCCAGCAGCTGGGGGACAGGGGTCTATAGCAATCAGCCCCAGCATTTT.

A few counts support this clonotype. CDR3 in DNA: TGCGCCAGCAGCCAAGCTTCAGGGGGCTACGAGCAGTACTTC. This translates into CASSQASGGYEQYF. The V gene is TRBV4-3, the J gene TRBJ2-7, with TRBD1 matching 7 bases. Trimming cost V 1 base and J 3 bases; bases outside gene matches: 3. CDR3 size: 14 residues. Germline loops: CDR1 LGHNA, CDR2 YSLEER.

The chain recombines TRBV7-9 with TRBJ2-1, with TRBD2 as a possible D gene (6 bases). Germline V gene data show CDR1 as SEHNR and CDR2 as FQNEAQ (reference sequence). The germline V and J ends were trimmed by 5 bases and 5 bases, with 19 bases remaining between them. This CDR3 contains 16 residues. The CDR3 DNA follows: TGTGCCAGCAGCGAATTCCTTGGCGGGGATAACAATGAGCAGTTCTTC. This codes for CASSEFLGGDNNEQFF.

Many counts were recorded for this clonotype. The chain recombines TRBV6-1 with TRBJ1-1, with a weak D call TRBD1 (5 bases). The CDR3 has 14 amino acids. In germline, CDR1 is MNHNS, CDR2 SASEGT. Trimming cost V 7 bases and J 0 bases, with 12 bases left between them. CDR3 nucleotides: TGTGCCAGCACCAGTCAGACAGTGAACACTGAAGCTTTCTTT. Amino acid sequence: CASTSQTVNTEAFF.

On this clonotype itself: One end of the junction fails to match germline, which may point to a read error. The chain links TRBV6-1 to TRBJ1-3; D is unclear. This CDR3 is 11 amino acids long. Germline CDR1 MNHNS, CDR2 SASEGT. The CDR3 loop reads CASSEGVRLDF. The CDR3, as DNA: TGTGCCAGCAGTGAAGGGGTACGACTGGATTTT.

The chain joins TRBV19 to TRBJ2-5; D may be TRBD1 (6 bases). Trimming removed 6 bases from V and 5 bases from J, with 13 bases in between. The CDR3 extends over 13 amino acids. CDR1 is LNHDA and CDR2 is SQIVND in the germline V gene (reference sequence). CDR3 in DNA: TGTGCCAGTAGACAGGGTTCCGCGGAGACCCAGTACTTC. Its translation is CASRQGSAETQYF.